The clone carrying this T cell receptor beta chain came up a few times. The authors sorted naive CD8 T cells as CD8+CD4-CCR7+CD45RA+. CDR3 size: 18 residues. V trimming: 3 bases; J trimming: 3 bases; junction bases outside the gene matches: 12. In germline, CDR1 is SGHRS, CDR2 YFSETQ. The data belong to a study of molecular identifiers for immune sequencing clone quantification. The use of previously described methods and listed TCR primers produced the bulk TCR libraries. TCRdb fed the PCR reads into MiXCR, producing one record per CDR3 protein. The sample consists of over 600,000 distinct CDR3 sequences, less than 20% of them appearing once.

Sequenced input: naive CD8+ T cells from blood, with Jurkat cell RNA spiked in. Subset reported: FACS-sorted CD8+CD4-CCR7+CD45RA+ naive T cells. This TCR came from a human donor in good health. Some libraries in this study had Jurkat cell RNA spiked in. V and J are TRBV5-1 and TRBJ2-1, with 10 bases aligning to TRBD2. Here the CDR3 reads CASSYLAGATLGYNEQFF. The CDR3 DNA reads as TGCGCCAGCAGCTATCTAGCGGGGGCTACCCTGGGCTACAATGAGCAGTTCTTC.